The rows below give T cell receptor beta chains drawn from one sample of a study of blood T cell repertoires in COVID-19. Assay used: immunoSEQ multiplex PCR; TCRdb lists only in-frame clones, some missing. The sample lists roughly 110,000 clones; around 84% were seen once. The sequencing input was peripheral blood. These receptors originate from a woman aged 35 to 49 with acute or convalescent COVID-19. CDR3s include the opening cysteine and the closing phenylalanine or tryptophan. The D gene is left open where the match is weak. Clone size is given for some rows only: seen once, a few or many times, or a class if the clone is expanded.

D	V	J	size	DNA	CDR3
TRBD1	TRBV19	TRBJ2-7	-	TGTGCCAGTAAACCGGGACAGTCTGCCTACGAGCAGTACTTC	CASKPGQSAYEQYF
-	TRBV5-6	TRBJ2-1	-	TGTGCCAGCAGCTTGACGACAGGGAGGTCCTACAATGAGCAGTTCTTC	CASSLTTGRSYNEQFF
TRBD1	TRBV6-2/TRBV6-3	TRBJ2-7	once	TGTGCCAGCAGTACCCCGGGACAGGGAAGCTCCTACGAGCAGTACTTC	CASSTPGQGSSYEQYF
-	TRBV18	TRBJ1-2	few	TGTGCCAGCTCACCAGGCGCAGGGCGGTATGGCTACACCTTC	CASSPGAGRYGYTF
-	TRBV6-5	TRBJ1-1	-	TGTGCCAGCAGTTACAGCGGAACGACCCCTGAAGCTTTCTTT	CASSYSGTTPEAFF
TRBD2	TRBV11-3	TRBJ2-1	few	TGTGCCAGCAGCTTACGTAGCGGGGGGGCCGGCAATGAGCAGTTCTTC	CASSLRSGGAGNEQFF
-	TRBV5-8	TRBJ1-1	-	TGTGCCAGCAGCTGGAGACAGGCCATGAACACTGAAGCTTTCTTT	CASSWRQAMNTEAFF
TRBD1	TRBV7-2	TRBJ1-2	few	TGTGCCAGCAGCTTGACGTTACAGGGGGCAAGTGGCTACACCTTC	CASSLTLQGASGYTF
-	TRBV3-1/TRBV3-2	TRBJ1-2	-	TGTGCCAGCAGCCAAGTAGGGGCGAACTATGGCTACACCTTC	CASSQVGANYGYTF
TRBD1	TRBV2	TRBJ2-1	-	TGTGCCAGCAGCCGACCGGGACAGGGTAATGAGCAGTTCTTC	CASSRPGQGNEQFF
-	TRBV3-1/TRBV3-2	TRBJ2-2	-	TGTGCCAGCAGCCTCCTGACCGGGGAGCTGTTTTTT	CASSLLTGELFF
TRBD2	TRBV5-1	TRBJ2-3	-	TGCGCCAGCAGCCGGACTAGCGTTGCAGATACGCAGTATTTT	CASSRTSVADTQYF
-	TRBV6-5	TRBJ1-5	-	TGTGCCAGCAGGGCATTTCGGGGCAATCAGCCCCAGCATTTT	CASRAFRGNQPQHF
TRBD2	TRBV7-9	TRBJ2-3	once	TGTGCCAGCAGCTTCAGCGGGGGGACCACAGATACGCAGTATTTT	CASSFSGGTTDTQYF
-	TRBV5-1	TRBJ1-1	-	TGCGCCAGCAGCCCACTGGTGACTACGGTCACTGAAGCTTTCTTT	CASSPLVTTVTEAFF
-	TRBV4-1	TRBJ2-7	-	TGCGCCAGCAGCCAAGACCCAGGGTCCGGGCAGTACTTC	CASSQDPGSGQYF
-	TRBV12-3/TRBV12-4	TRBJ1-2	-	TGTGCCAGCCGGGGTTTCTATGGCTACACCTTC	CASRGFYGYTF